The 32 T cell receptor beta chains reported below all come from one sample, sequenced in a study of blood T cell repertoires in COVID-19. Only in-frame clones appear in the TCRdb table, and some are missing; sequencing was by immunoSEQ multiplex PCR. The data show 250,000 to 300,000 clones, approximately 90% seen once. Sequenced material: PBMCs or T cells enriched from blood (not recorded which). All receptors come from a man aged 18-30 years who had recovered from COVID-19.

This CDR3 reads CASSLDVGQQETQYF. In DNA, the CDR3 is TGTGCCAGCAGCTTAGATGTTGGGCAGCAAGAGACCCAGTACTTC. V and J are TRBV11-2 and TRBJ2-5, with D unclear. Per germline, CDR1 SGHAT and CDR2 FQNNGV. This CDR3 is 15 amino acids long. The ends were cut back, 0 bases at V and 2 bases at J, with 10 bases in the middle.

The chain carries TRBV11-3 and TRBJ1-5; D is unresolved. CDR1 and CDR2 from the germline V gene are SGHNT and YENEEA. The CDR3 is made up of 15 amino acids. With 4 bases removed from V and 2 bases from J, the gap between germline ends came to 12 bases. CDR3 coding DNA: TGTGCCAGCAGCTCCTCGGGGAGGGGCAATCAGCCCCAGCATTTT. Amino acids: CASSSSGRGNQPQHF. Variable domain in full (rest from reference TRBV11-3 and TRBJ1-5): EAGVVQSPRYKIIEKKQPVAFWCNPISGHNTLYWYLQNLGQGPELLIRYENEEAVDDSQLPKDRFSAERLKGVDSTLKIQPAELGDSAVYLCASSSSGRGNQPQHFGDGTRLSIL.

The chain has TRBV28 and TRBJ1-1; D unclear. The V end lost 3 bases, the J end lost 5 bases, and 7 bases lay between the germline ends. Germline assignment: CDR1 MDHEN and CDR2 SYDVKM. The CDR3 consists of 12 residues. The CDR3 sequence is CASSFQRTEAFF. The CDR3 DNA reads TGTGCCAGCAGTTTTCAACGGACTGAAGCTTTCTTT.

J is TRBJ2-7 and V is TRBV12-1; TRBD1, as called in the table, went unchecked against the DNA. TRBV12-1 is assigned pseudogene status. This CDR3 contains 16 residues. In DNA, the CDR3 is TGTGCCAGCAGCTTTGGGTGGGGGCCTTCCTCCTACGAGCAGTACTTC. It specifies CASSFGWGPSSYEQYF.

CDR3 amino acids: CASSTTGTGGIGYTF. The CDR3 DNA follows: TGTGCCAGCAGTACAACCGGGACAGGGGGCATTGGCTACACCTTC. This chain connects TRBV27 to TRBJ1-2; 12 bases fit TRBD1. Per the germline V gene, CDR1 is MNHEY and CDR2 is SMNVEV (reference sequence). Unmatched junction bases numbered 8, after V lost 5 bases and J lost 7 bases. The CDR3 runs to 15 residues.

The chain links TRBV5-5 to TRBJ2-3; D is perhaps TRBD1 (6 bases). CDR3 size: 14 residues. The germline V and J ends were trimmed by 2 bases and 1 base, with 8 bases remaining between them. Per the germline V gene, CDR1 is SGHKS and CDR2 is YYEKEE (reference sequence). CDR3 in DNA: TGTGCCAGCAGCTTAGGGGGTGGCACAGATACGCAGTATTTT. Its translation is CASSLGGGTDTQYF.

This chain connects TRBV30 to TRBJ1-4, with D perhaps matching TRBD1 (6 bases). V lost 1 base and J lost 10, with 13 bases in between. This CDR3 comprises 13 residues. Germline values: CDR1 GTSNPN, CDR2 SVGIG (reference sequence). The CDR3 is CAWSGGPRGKLFF. In DNA, the CDR3 is TGTGCCTGGAGTGGGGGTCCCAGGGGAAAACTGTTTTTT.

The chain joins TRBV27 to TRBJ2-2; maybe TRBD2 (5 bases). Germline V lookup: CDR1 MNHEY, CDR2 SMNVEV (reference sequence). The V end was cut by 1 base, the J end by 5 bases, with 8 bases between. The CDR3 consists of 14 residues. Here the CDR3 reads CASSLYSGTGELFF. CDR3 DNA: TGTGCCAGCAGTTTATATTCGGGGACCGGGGAGCTGTTTTTT.

The chain has TRBV19 and TRBJ1-1, with a possible D match to TRBD1 (5 bases). The V end was cut by 7 bases, the J end by 0 bases, with 21 bases between. Germline assignment: CDR1 LNHDA and CDR2 SQIVND (reference sequence). The CDR3 length is 17 residues. The DNA of the CDR3 is TGTGCCAGTAATTCTTTTTGGGATTCAGGGTTGAACACTGAAGCTTTCTTT. Amino acid sequence: CASNSFWDSGLNTEAFF. Full variable domain (remainder filled in from reference TRBV19 and TRBJ1-1): DGGITQSPKYLFRKEGQNVTLSCEQNLNHDAMYWYRQDPGQGLRLIYYSQIVNDFQKGDIAEGYSVSREKKESFPLTVTSAQKNPTAFYLCASNSFWDSGLNTEAFFGQGTRLTVV.

V gene TRBV12-3 or TRBV12-4 combines with J gene TRBJ1-2, with no clear D. V was shortened by 1 base and J by 5 bases, with 8 bases between the two germline ends. The CDR3 runs 13 residues. The CDR3: CASSLGDIYGYTF. For the CDR3, the DNA is TGTGCCAGCAGTTTAGGCGACATTTATGGCTACACCTTC.

The rearrangement joins TRBV11-2 to TRBJ1-1; a possible D gene is TRBD1 (6 bases). Germline values: CDR1 SGHAT, CDR2 FQNNGV. This CDR3 comprises 14 residues. The germline V and J ends were trimmed by 2 bases and 3 bases, with 10 bases remaining between them. The CDR3 DNA sequence: TGTGCCAGCAGCTTAAGGGGGTACGACACTGAAGCTTTCTTT. Its protein product is CASSLRGYDTEAFF.

V is TRBV3-1 (or the pseudogene TRBV3-2) and J is TRBJ2-5; TRBD2 matches at 7 bases. There are 15 residues in the CDR3. V dropped 6 bases and J dropped 5; count of bases not matched to a gene: 12. Germline CDR1 and CDR2: LGHDT and YNNKEL (reference sequence). In nucleotides, the CDR3 is TGTGCCAGCAGAGCTAGCGCGGGGGTGGGGGAGACCCAGTACTTC. It is translated as CASRASAGVGETQYF.

The V gene is TRBV27, the J gene TRBJ1-1; TRBD1 is a possible D gene (5 bases). This CDR3 has 13 amino acids. Germline loops: CDR1 MNHEY, CDR2 SMNVEV (reference sequence). V was shortened by 4 bases and J by 5 bases, with 11 bases between the two germline ends. CDR3 amino acids: CASSSWGGTEAFF. The CDR3 DNA follows: TGTGCCAGCAGTTCCTGGGGGGGGACTGAAGCTTTCTTT.

This clone appeared a single time. The chain combines TRBV7-9 with TRBJ2-3, with D maybe TRBD1 (5 bases). Per germline, CDR1 SEHNR and CDR2 FQNEAQ (reference sequence). The CDR3 covers 15 residues. V was pared by 5 bases and J by 1 base, with 13 bases between. CDR3 protein: CASSLDRLGTDTQYF. The CDR3 nucleotides read TGTGCCAGCAGCCTCGACAGATTGGGCACAGATACGCAGTATTTT.

The V call is TRBV28, the J call TRBJ1-5, with 8 bases that match TRBD1. This CDR3 is 14 amino acids long. Germline V gives CDR1 MDHEN, CDR2 SYDVKM. With 6 bases clipped from V and 7 bases from J, the junction kept 8 bases outside the gene matches. CDR3 protein: CASSLGQGGQPQHF. CDR3 coding DNA: TGTGCCAGCAGCCTCGGACAGGGAGGGCAGCCCCAGCATTTT.

V and J are TRBV4-1 and TRBJ2-7; D is ambiguous. Per the germline V gene, CDR1 is MGHRA and CDR2 is YSYEKL. This CDR3 has 15 amino acids. V was shortened by 1 base and J by 2 bases, with 12 bases between the two germline ends. Here the CDR3 DNA reads TGCGCCAGCAGCCAAGGCCAGTCAAGAACCTACGAGCAGTACTTC. Its protein product is CASSQGQSRTYEQYF.

V usage is TRBV7-3 and J usage is TRBJ2-3; 8 nucleotides agree with TRBD1. Germline CDR1 SGHTA, CDR2 FQGTGA. The CDR3 covers 17 residues. V shed 0 bases, J shed 1 base, and the junction held 6 bases outside the gene matches. CDR3 protein: CASSLTPTGVGTDTQYF. CDR3 in DNA: TGTGCCAGCAGCTTAACCCCGACAGGGGTTGGCACAGATACGCAGTATTTT. Looking up the rest from reference TRBV7-3 and TRBJ2-3 gives the full variable domain: GAGVSQTPSNKVTEKGKYVELRCDPISGHTALYWYRQSLGQGPEFLIYFQGTGAADDSGLPNDRFFAVRPEGSVSTLKIQRTERGDSAVYLCASSLTPTGVGTDTQYFGPGTRLTVL.

This CDR3 is CASSSHPPSGRVEQYF. The CDR3 region has the DNA TGCGCCAGCAGCTCGCATCCCCCTAGCGGGAGGGTCGAGCAGTACTTC. The J gene is TRBJ2-7, the V gene TRBV5-1; TRBD2 agrees at 12 bases. Germline-derived CDR1 and CDR2 are SGHRS and YFSETQ. V shed 3 bases and J 6 bases; nucleotides not matched to a gene: 10. The CDR3 runs to 16 residues.

This clone was detected only once. This chain uses TRBV9 with TRBJ2-1, with 11 bases lining up with TRBD2. Germline V gene sequence: CDR1 SGDLS, CDR2 YYNGEE. V trimming: 3 bases; J trimming: 0 bases; junction bases outside the gene matches: 2. CDR3 length equals 16 residues. This chain's CDR3 is CASSGTSGSSYNEQFF. Written as DNA, the CDR3 is TGTGCCAGCAGCGGGACTAGCGGGTCCTCCTACAATGAGCAGTTCTTC.

The chain has TRBV27 and TRBJ2-3; 11 nucleotides align to TRBD2. With V trimmed by 1 base and J by 6 bases, 12 bases remained unmatched. The CDR3 is 18 residues long. Germline values: CDR1 MNHEY, CDR2 SMNVEV (reference sequence). The CDR3 region is CASSLLGGGTSGSDTQYF. CDR3 sequence (DNA): TGTGCCAGCAGTTTATTAGGGGGGGGAACTAGCGGGAGTGATACGCAGTATTTT.

The rearrangement uses TRBV7-3 and TRBJ2-1; TRBD2 is a possible D gene (5 bases). Trimming left V 4 bases short and J 6 bases short, with 16 bases between. Looked up from germline, CDR1 is SGHTA and CDR2 is FQGTGA. The length of the CDR3 is 15 residues. CDR3 in amino acids: CASSYGSAVSNEQFF. Here the CDR3 DNA reads TGTGCCAGCAGCTATGGGAGCGCAGTCTCCAATGAGCAGTTCTTC.

This clone has more than one count but fewer than ten. This sequence joins TRBV9 and TRBJ2-1; 10 nucleotides agree with TRBD2. With 3 bases clipped from V and 5 bases from J, the junction kept 5 bases outside the gene matches. Germline assignment: CDR1 SGDLS and CDR2 YYNGEE. This CDR3 spans 15 amino acids. The CDR3 region has the DNA TGTGCCAGCAGCGGCGCTAGCGGGAGACACAATGAGCAGTTCTTC. This gives the protein CASSGASGRHNEQFF.

The chain has TRBV19 and TRBJ1-6; tentatively, D is TRBD1 (5 bases). The V gene's germline CDR1 is LNHDA and CDR2 SQIVND (reference sequence). There are 16 residues in the CDR3. The ends were cut back, 5 bases at V and 6 bases at J, with 17 bases in the middle. The CDR3: CASSFLPGGGNSPLHF. The DNA of the CDR3 is TGTGCCAGTAGTTTCCTTCCCGGGGGGGGTAATTCACCCCTCCACTTT. The full variable domain, rest sourced from reference TRBV19 and TRBJ1-6, is DGGITQSPKYLFRKEGQNVTLSCEQNLNHDAMYWYRQDPGQGLRLIYYSQIVNDFQKGDIAEGYSVSREKKESFPLTVTSAQKNPTAFYLCASSFLPGGGNSPLHFGNGTRLTVT.

The gene calls are TRBV11-2 and TRBJ1-4; D is undetermined. Trimming left V 1 base short and J 7 bases short, with 7 bases between. The length of the CDR3 is 13 residues. The germline V gene has CDR1 SGHAT and CDR2 FQNNGV. The CDR3 loop is CASSLGRVEKLFF. CDR3 in DNA: TGTGCCAGCAGCTTAGGGAGGGTTGAAAAACTGTTTTTT.

This chain links TRBV2 with TRBJ1-2; 10 positions agree with TRBD1. The CDR3 length is 15 residues. Germline V gene data show CDR1 as SNHLY and CDR2 as FYNNEI. Losses at the gene ends were 4 bases for V and 5 bases for J; bases not matched to a gene: 7. In nucleotides, the CDR3 is TGTGCCAGCAGTGGGACGAGACAGGGGGCTTATGGCTACACCTTC. This gives the protein CASSGTRQGAYGYTF.

This rearrangement joins TRBV7-9 to TRBJ2-1, with D maybe TRBD2 (6 bases). The germline CDR1 and CDR2 sequences are SEHNR and FQNEAQ (reference sequence). With 4 bases removed from V and 0 bases from J, the gap between germline ends came to 13 bases. The CDR3 is made up of 16 amino acids. CDR3 residues: CASSSAGTLSYNEQFF. In DNA form, the CDR3 reads TGTGCCAGCAGCTCAGCCGGGACTCTCTCCTACAATGAGCAGTTCTTC. Full variable domain (outside the CDR3, taken from reference TRBV7-9 and TRBJ2-1): DTGVSQNPRHKITKRGQNVTFRCDPISEHNRLYWYRQTLGQGPEFLTYFQNEAQLEKSRLLSDRFSAERPKGSFSTLEIQRTEQGDSAMYLCASSSAGTLSYNEQFFGPGTRLTVL.

V and J are TRBV19 and TRBJ1-2, with D tentatively TRBD1 (5 bases). CDR1 is LNHDA, CDR2 SQIVND, per germline (reference sequence). The CDR3 runs 15 residues. Trimming removed 6 bases from V and 2 bases from J, with 16 bases in between. CDR3 bases: TGTGCCAGTAGAGGACGGGAGACAGCGAACTATGGCTACACCTTC. Amino acid sequence: CASRGRETANYGYTF.

V gene TRBV28 combines with J gene TRBJ2-3, with D possibly matching TRBD2 (6 bases). Trimming left V 5 bases short and J 4 bases short, with 13 bases between. CDR1 and CDR2 from the germline V gene are MDHEN and SYDVKM. This CDR3 has 14 amino acids. The CDR3 region has the DNA TGTGCCAGCAGTATTGGACTACCCCCAGATACGCAGTATTTT. Encoded protein: CASSIGLPPDTQYF. The full variable domain, with the rest looked up from reference TRBV28 and TRBJ2-3, is DVKVTQSSRYLVKRTGEKVFLECVQDMDHENMFWYRQDPGLGLRLIYFSYDVKMKEKGDIPEGYSVSREKKERFSLILESASTNQTSMYLCASSIGLPPDTQYFGPGTRLTVL.

CDR3 region: CASEKTGLGQETQYF. Here the CDR3 DNA reads TGTGCCAGCGAGAAGACAGGGTTGGGGCAAGAGACCCAGTACTTC. The J gene is TRBJ2-5, the V gene TRBV27; 7 nucleotides match TRBD1. This CDR3 has 15 residues. V lost 8 bases and J lost 2; bases outside the gene matches: 11. Germline V lookup: CDR1 MNHEY, CDR2 SMNVEV (reference sequence).

The rearrangement links TRBV7-6 to TRBJ2-5; D remains ambiguous. V shed 3 bases and J shed 3 bases, with 2 bases lying between them. The V gene's germline CDR1 is SGHVS and CDR2 FNYEAQ. The CDR3 sequence is 11 residues long. CDR3 in amino acids: CASSFKETQYF. As DNA, the CDR3 is TGTGCCAGCAGCTTTAAAGAGACCCAGTACTTC.

This rearrangement joins TRBV6-1 to TRBJ1-5; D perhaps matches TRBD1 (5 bases). Between the trimmed V and J ends, which lost 3 bases and 0 bases, there was a span of 9 bases. CDR1 and CDR2 (germline): MNHNS, SASEGT. The CDR3 has 15 residues. CDR3 sequence: CASSEGLDSNQPQHF. DNA of the CDR3: TGTGCCAGCAGTGAGGGGCTCGATAGCAATCAGCCCCAGCATTTT.

V is TRBV6-1 and J is TRBJ2-3; TRBD2 aligns across 7 bases. The CDR3 extends over 15 amino acids. V trimming: 3 bases; J trimming: 5 bases; junction bases outside the gene matches: 8. Germline CDR1 MNHNS, CDR2 SASEGT. DNA of the CDR3: TGTGCCAGCAGTGATACTAGCGCCTCGAGAGATACGCAGTATTTT. Amino acids: CASSDTSASRDTQYF.